The rows below give T cell receptor beta chains drawn from one sample of a study of blood T cell repertoires in COVID-19. TCRdb's table, derived via immunoSEQ multiplex PCR, lists solely in-frame clones and lacks some. The top ten hold around 2.5% of the sample, which has approximately 300,000 clones, under 95% seen once. The sample consisted of PBMCs or T cells enriched from blood (not recorded which). The receptors derive from a man aged 55-75 years who had recovered from COVID-19. CDR3s include the opening cysteine and the closing phenylalanine or tryptophan. D genes are given only for firm matches. The listing skips clone size in some rows; elsewhere it reads once, few, many or a size class.

clone_size | j_call | d_call | v_call | cdr3_aa | cdr3_nt
. | TRBJ1-5 | TRBD1 | TRBV19 | CASTGTGANNQPQHF | TGTGCCAGTACCGGGACAGGGGCGAACAATCAGCCCCAGCATTTT
. | TRBJ2-4 | . | TRBV3-1/TRBV3-2 | CASSQDRGLLAKNIQYF | TGTGCCAGCAGCCAAGATAGGGGTCTCCTAGCCAAAAACATTCAGTACTTC
. | TRBJ1-1 | . | TRBV9 | CASGRDYTEAFF | TGTGCCAGCGGGAGGGATTACACTGAAGCTTTCTTT
. | TRBJ2-1 | . | TRBV4-2 | CASSSSGSSYNEQFF | TGTGCCAGCAGCTCAAGCGGAAGCTCCTACAATGAGCAGTTCTTC
few | TRBJ1-2 | . | TRBV25-1 | CASSELGGNGYTF | TGTGCCAGCAGTGAATTGGGAGGGAATGGCTACACCTTC
. | TRBJ2-2 | TRBD1 | TRBV11-2 | CASSLAGGGGELFF | TGTGCCAGCAGCTTAGCAGGGGGCGGCGGGGAGCTGTTTTTT
once | TRBJ1-5 | . | TRBV7-6 | CASSRQRNQPQHF | TGTGCCAGCAGTCGACAGCGCAATCAGCCCCAGCATTTT
few | TRBJ2-3 | . | TRBV5-1 | CASSLGTGGGTDTQYF | TGCGCCAGCAGCTTGGGGACAGGAGGGGGCACAGATACGCAGTATTTT
. | TRBJ2-2 | TRBD2 | TRBV9 | CASSDPGLAGMNTGELFF | TGTGCCAGCAGCGATCCGGGACTAGCGGGAATGAACACCGGGGAGCTGTTTTTT
. | TRBJ1-6 | . | TRBV7-9 | CASSPGVGSSYNSPLHF | TGTGCCAGCAGCCCCGGAGTCGGGAGCTCCTATAATTCACCCCTCCACTTT
. | TRBJ2-5 | TRBD2 | TRBV7-7 | CASSLEAGGRETQYF | TGTGCTAGCAGCTTAGAAGCGGGAGGGAGGGAGACCCAGTACTTC
. | TRBJ2-3 | TRBD2 | TRBV11-3 | CASSLDQLGTSGSADTQYF | TGTGCCAGCAGCTTAGATCAATTAGGGACTAGCGGGAGTGCAGATACGCAGTATTTT
. | TRBJ1-2 | . | TRBV19 | CASSIQGNNYGYTF | TGTGCCAGTAGTATTCAGGGGAACAACTATGGCTACACCTTC
. | TRBJ2-3 | TRBD1 | TRBV5-4 | CASSNTGTAGSTQYF | TGTGCCAGCAGCAATACCGGGACAGCAGGTAGTACGCAGTATTTT
once | TRBJ1-5 | . | TRBV7-8 | CASSLLGQNQPQHF | TGTGCCAGCAGCTTATTGGGGCAGAATCAGCCCCAGCATTTT
. | TRBJ2-7 | . | TRBV5-1 | CASSLPGASSYEQYF | TGCGCCAGCAGCTTGCCAGGGGCGAGCTCCTACGAGCAGTACTTC
. | TRBJ1-1 | TRBD1 | TRBV12-3/TRBV12-4 | CASTGTGNTEAFF | TGTGCCAGCACCGGGACAGGGAACACTGAAGCTTTCTTT
. | TRBJ2-1 | . | TRBV27 | CASTSLAYEQFF | TGTGCCAGCACCTCCTTAGCCTATGAGCAGTTCTTC
. | TRBJ2-5 | . | TRBV24-1 | CATSDIRDIQETQYF | TGTGCCACCAGTGATATCCGGGATATTCAAGAGACCCAGTACTTC
. | TRBJ2-7 | TRBD2 | TRBV18 | CASSTRGGGPRKPEQYF | TGTGCCAGCTCAACCCGCGGGGGTGGGCCAAGGAAGCCCGAGCAGTACTTC
few | TRBJ1-2 | . | TRBV6-5 | CASDRDSYGYTF | TGTGCCAGCGACCGGGACTCTTATGGCTACACCTTC
. | TRBJ1-1 | . | TRBV16 | CASSQSQMNTEAFF | TGTGCCAGCAGCCAATCGCAGATGAACACTGAAGCTTTCTTT
. | TRBJ2-1 | TRBD2 | TRBV7-3 | CASSLLAGGYNEQFF | TGTGCCAGCAGCTTATTAGCGGGGGGTTACAATGAGCAGTTCTTC
. | TRBJ1-1 | . | TRBV12-3/TRBV12-4 | CASSLGLDTEAFF | TGTGCCAGCAGTTTGGGGCTTGACACTGAAGCTTTCTTT
. | TRBJ1-2 | TRBD1 | TRBV6-6 | CASRTGVLGYTF | TGTGCCAGCAGGACAGGGGTGCTTGGCTACACCTTC
. | TRBJ2-1 | . | TRBV7-6 | CASSLKGPGFVRVGYNEQFF | TGTGCCAGCAGCTTAAAGGGGCCAGGGTTCGTCCGAGTCGGCTACAATGAGCAGTTCTTC
. | TRBJ1-5 | . | TRBV19 | CASNPRTDNQPQHF | TGTGCCAGTAATCCCCGCACTGACAATCAGCCCCAGCATTTT
. | TRBJ2-7 | . | TRBV4-2 | CASSQPTGDSGYEQYF | TGTGCCAGCAGCCAACCTACAGGGGACTCAGGCTACGAGCAGTACTTC
few | TRBJ1-2 | TRBD1 | TRBV5-4 | CASSSGQGAGYTF | TGTGCCAGCAGCTCAGGACAGGGGGCGGGCTACACCTTC
. | TRBJ2-7 | TRBD2 | TRBV3-1/TRBV3-2 | CASSLTTSGRAPEQYF | TGTGCCAGCAGCCTTACTACTAGCGGGAGGGCCCCTGAGCAGTACTTC
. | TRBJ1-5 | TRBD1 | TRBV11-2 | CASSLAQGVGQPQHF | TGTGCCAGCAGCTTAGCACAGGGGGTTGGACAGCCCCAGCATTTT
. | TRBJ1-4 | . | TRBV30 | CAWRRSVSEKLFF | TGTGCCTGGAGGAGGTCGGTTTCCGAAAAACTGTTTTTT
. | TRBJ1-4 | . | TRBV2 | CASRVGHGNEKLFF | TGTGCCAGCAGGGTGGGACATGGTAATGAAAAACTGTTTTTT
. | TRBJ2-5 | . | TRBV7-8 | CASSLRVILPRETQYF | TGTGCCAGCAGCTTACGTGTAATCTTACCGAGGGAGACCCAGTACTTC
. | TRBJ1-3 | . | TRBV5-1 | CASSLNPGLIGNTIYF | TGCGCCAGCAGCTTGAATCCAGGGTTAATTGGAAACACCATATATTTT
. | TRBJ2-1 | . | TRBV6-2/TRBV6-3 | CASSYSQGPGEQFF | TGTGCCAGCAGTTACTCGCAGGGGCCGGGTGAGCAGTTCTTC
once | TRBJ1-6 | . | TRBV19 | CASSITSGDNSPLHF | TGTGCCAGTAGTATTACTTCAGGGGATAATTCACCCCTCCACTTT
. | TRBJ2-7 | TRBD1 | TRBV24-1 | CATSDPTGTGPYEQYF | TGTGCCACCAGTGATCCTACCGGGACAGGACCCTACGAGCAGTACTTC
. | TRBJ2-7 | . | TRBV7-9 | CASSLSDSAYEQYF | TGTGCCAGCAGCTTATCCGACAGCGCCTACGAGCAGTACTTC
. | TRBJ2-1 | . | TRBV5-1 | CASSLSLYNEQFF | TGCGCCAGCAGCTTAAGCCTCTACAATGAGCAGTTCTTC